These 23 T cell receptor beta chains originate from one sample sequenced in a study of shared clonotypes between healthy human individuals. The repertoire was sequenced with immunoSEQ multiplex PCR; TCRdb's copy has only in-frame clones and lacks some. The repertoire includes 2 million to 2.5 million clones, about nine tenths of them detected once, and around 0.38% sits in the top ten. The sample comprised naive CD4+ T cells from PBMCs. Indicated subset: CD45RA+ positively selected. Receptors originate from a man between 18 and 35 years old in good health. Some clones in this sample may be carry-over from other donors' samples.

The chain employs TRBV14 and TRBJ1-1; weak D call: TRBD1 (6 bases). The germline V gene encodes CDR1 SGHDN and CDR2 FVKESK. This CDR3 is built from 15 residues. Trimming removed 3 bases at V and 4 bases at J, with 15 bases between. CDR3: CASSQNREISTEAFF. CDR3 sequence (DNA): TGTGCCAGCAGCCAGAACAGGGAGATTAGCACTGAAGCTTTCTTT.

This rearrangement joins TRBV6-5 to TRBJ1-2; D may be TRBD1 (5 bases). Trimming removed 0 bases from V and 7 bases from J, with 9 bases in between. This CDR3 contains 13 residues. Germline assignment: CDR1 MNHEY and CDR2 SVGAGI. CDR3 in amino acids: CASSYSGRSGYTF. The CDR3 DNA reads as TGTGCCAGCAGTTACTCGGGGCGTTCTGGCTACACCTTC.

The CDR3 reads CASSFLGSYSGNTIYF. The CDR3 DNA reads TGTGCCAGCAGTTTTCTGGGCAGCTACTCTGGAAACACCATATATTTT. This chain connects TRBV28 to TRBJ1-3, with no clear D. CDR1 MDHEN and CDR2 SYDVKM come from the germline V gene. V was shortened by 3 bases and J by 0 bases, with 12 bases between the two germline ends. This CDR3 has 16 residues.

On this clone itself: The same CDR3 arises from other DNA sequences in this sample as well. This chain connects TRBV5-1 to TRBJ2-3; 8 nucleotides match TRBD2. V trimming: 2 bases; J trimming: 0 bases; junction bases outside the gene matches: 2. The CDR3 covers 15 residues. CDR1 and CDR2 from the germline V gene are SGHRS and YFSETQ. The CDR3 DNA follows: TGCGCCAGCAGCTTCACTAGCGGAAGCACAGATACGCAGTATTTT. This codes for CASSFTSGSTDTQYF.

The sample holds one count of this clone. This chain connects TRBV5-6 to TRBJ2-1; D unclear. Germline CDR1 is SGHDT and CDR2 is YYEEEE. V was clipped by 0 bases and J by 10 bases, with 20 bases between them. The CDR3 sequence is 16 residues long. The CDR3 spells CASSLEGLVAVREQFF. Written as DNA, the CDR3 is TGTGCCAGCAGCTTGGAGGGTCTAGTCGCGGTGCGCGAGCAGTTCTTC.

The chain couples TRBV7-3 to TRBJ2-2, with 12 bases that match TRBD1. The CDR3 sequence is 17 residues long. From germline, CDR1 is SGHTA and CDR2 FQGTGA. V lost 6 bases and J lost 3; bases outside the gene matches: 8. CDR3 sequence reads: CASSMTGQGADTGELFF. The CDR3 bases are TGTGCCAGCAGTATGACGGGACAGGGGGCAGACACCGGGGAGCTGTTTTTT.

The V gene is TRBV7-3, the J gene TRBJ1-1; D possibly corresponds to TRBD1 (6 bases). Germline CDR1 reads SGHTA; CDR2 reads FQGTGA. The V end lost 5 bases, the J end lost 11 bases, and 21 bases lay between the germline ends. The length of the CDR3 is 14 residues. CDR3 in amino acids: CASSVLGTQVEAFF. The CDR3 DNA is TGTGCCAGCAGCGTACTCGGGACACAGGTGGAGGCTTTCTTT.

This sequence joins TRBV28 and TRBJ2-1; D is undetermined. V shed 3 bases and J shed 4 bases, with 13 bases lying between them. The CDR3 loop spans 15 amino acids. Germline loops: CDR1 MDHEN, CDR2 SYDVKM. The chain's CDR3 is CASSFGGAAYNEQFF. CDR3 nucleotide sequence: TGTGCCAGCAGTTTTGGCGGCGCGGCTTACAATGAGCAGTTCTTC.

CDR3 coding DNA: TGCAGCGTTGACTTTGGCCTCCTTCAAAACAATGAGCAGTTCTTC. Its translation is CSVDFGLLQNNEQFF. The chain uses TRBV29-1 and TRBJ2-1, with D unclear. Trimming pared 3 bases from V and 5 bases from J, leaving 17 bases between. The CDR3 has 15 amino acids. Germline assignment: CDR1 SQVTM and CDR2 ANQGSEA.

This chain links TRBV18 with TRBJ2-5; TRBD1 matches 8 bases. J lost 5 bases, V lost 4 bases, and 9 bases had no gene match. The CDR3 runs 15 residues. Germline CDR1 KGHSH, CDR2 LQKENI. CDR3 sequence (DNA): TGTGCCAGCTCACTCGGGACAGGACCAGAGGAGACCCAGTACTTC. Its protein product is CASSLGTGPEETQYF.

This clone was recorded only once. At the DNA level, this CDR3 is encoded by other sequences in the same sample as well. The V gene is TRBV18, the J gene TRBJ2-1; the match to TRBD1 covers 11 bases. Germline loops: CDR1 KGHSH, CDR2 LQKENI. The CDR3 runs 14 residues. The J segment lost 7 bases and the V segment lost 3 bases, leaving 2 bases of the junction unmatched. The CDR3 DNA reads TGTGCCAGCTCACCGGACAGGGGGCGAAATGAGCAGTTCTTC. Translation gives CASSPDRGRNEQFF.

This chain joins TRBV28 and TRBJ1-2, with a possible D match to TRBD1 (5 bases). The V end was cut by 8 bases, the J end by 3 bases, with 16 bases between. This CDR3 comprises 14 residues. Germline V gene lookup returns CDR1 MDHEN and CDR2 SYDVKM. CDR3 loop: CASRGPSTYYGYTF. DNA of the CDR3: TGTGCCAGCCGGGGACCCTCGACCTACTATGGCTACACCTTC.

The V gene is TRBV19, the J gene TRBJ2-3, with 13 positions matching TRBD2. Germline V gene sequence: CDR1 LNHDA, CDR2 SQIVND (reference sequence). This CDR3 contains 16 residues. V was clipped by 5 bases and J by 4 bases; unmatched bases: 6. DNA for the CDR3: TGTGCCAGTAGTGCTAGACTAGCGGGAGGACCAGATACGCAGTATTTT. It codes for CASSARLAGGPDTQYF.

Worth noting for this clone: Other DNA sequences within the sample encode an identical CDR3. CDR3 region: CASSEVGYGYTF. The CDR3 region has the DNA TGTGCCAGCAGTGAAGTGGGCTATGGCTACACCTTC. The chain joins TRBV6-1 to TRBJ1-2; D not resolved. Germline lookup yields CDR1 MNHNS and CDR2 SASEGT. V was trimmed by 1 base and J by 4 bases, leaving 4 bases between them. The CDR3 covers 12 residues.

V usage is TRBV28 and J usage is TRBJ2-7, with 9 bases lining up with TRBD1. CDR1 and CDR2 from the germline V gene are MDHEN and SYDVKM. CDR3 length: 16 amino acids. The J segment lost 5 bases and the V segment lost 5 bases, leaving 13 bases of the junction unmatched. The CDR3 spells CASSPSGQGMPHEQYF. In DNA form, the CDR3 reads TGTGCCAGCAGTCCCTCGGGACAGGGTATGCCCCACGAGCAGTACTTC.

A single count supports this clone. V gene TRBV27 combines with J gene TRBJ2-7, with D possibly matching TRBD1 (5 bases). CDR3 length: 15 amino acids. The V gene lost 5 bases and the J gene lost 2 bases, with 16 bases spanning the gap. CDR1 is MNHEY, CDR2 SMNVEV, per germline (reference sequence). In nucleotides, the CDR3 is TGTGCCAGCAGTCCACGCTCTGGACACACCTACGAGCAGTACTTC. Its translation: CASSPRSGHTYEQYF.

J is TRBJ2-7 and V is TRBV2, with 9 bases aligning to TRBD2. The CDR3 has 19 residues. Trimming cost V 0 bases and J 2 bases; bases outside gene matches: 14. The germline V gene encodes CDR1 SNHLY and CDR2 FYNNEI. CDR3: CASSEAGGRVAGGPYEQYF. DNA for the CDR3: TGTGCCAGCAGTGAAGCTGGGGGTAGGGTCGCGGGAGGGCCCTACGAGCAGTACTTC.

V usage is TRBV28 and J usage is TRBJ1-1, with D unresolved. Trimming stripped 6 bases from V and 6 bases from J, with 11 bases between. Germline values: CDR1 MDHEN, CDR2 SYDVKM. This CDR3 is 12 amino acids long. The CDR3 sequence is CASSRKSAEAFF. The CDR3 bases are TGTGCCAGCAGCCGAAAAAGCGCTGAAGCTTTCTTT.

The gene calls are TRBV29-1 and TRBJ1-1; D is perhaps TRBD1 (6 bases). Germline V gene data show CDR1 as SQVTM and CDR2 as ANQGSEA. Trimming took 3 bases from V and 1 from J, leaving 15 bases between them. The CDR3 length is 15 residues. As DNA, the CDR3 is TGCAGCGTTGATAGTCAGGCAGGGGCGAACACTGAAGCTTTCTTT. This encodes CSVDSQAGANTEAFF. The full variable domain, completed using reference TRBV29-1 and TRBJ1-1, is SAVISQKPSRDICQRGTSLTIQCQVDSQVTMMFWYRQQPGQSLTLIATANQGSEATYESGFVIDKFPISRPNLTFSTLTVSNMSPEDSSIYLCSVDSQAGANTEAFFGQGTRLTVV.

In its sample, this clone was seen once. The DNA of the CDR3 is TGTGCCTCGGCTGGGGAGACCCAGTACTTC. Its translation is CASAGETQYF. V and J are TRBV28 and TRBJ2-5; D is ambiguous. The CDR3 spans 10 residues. CDR1 and CDR2 (germline): MDHEN, SYDVKM. Trimming shortened V by 11 bases and J by 5 bases, and 9 bases separated the two germline ends.

With regard to this clone: At the DNA level, this CDR3 is encoded by other sequences in the same sample as well. The chain joins TRBV28 to TRBJ1-2; D unresolved. CDR3 length: 12 residues. V lost 6 bases and J 3 bases, leaving 8 bases between the germline ends. Per the germline V gene, CDR1 is MDHEN and CDR2 is SYDVKM. The CDR3 sequence: CASSAGDYGYTF. The CDR3 DNA follows: TGTGCCAGCAGCGCAGGTGACTATGGCTACACCTTC.

The sample holds one count of this clone. The V call is TRBV4-1, the J call TRBJ2-3; the D is unclear. V was shortened by 0 bases and J by 6 bases, with 7 bases between the two germline ends. This CDR3 has 13 amino acids. Per germline, CDR1 MGHRA and CDR2 YSYEKL. The CDR3 nucleotides are TGCGCCAGCAGCCAAGATGGGCTGGATACGCAGTATTTT. Translated, it gives CASSQDGLDTQYF.

A word on this clone: Within the sample, other DNA sequences also encode this same CDR3. The CDR3 sequence is CASSLFLAGENEQFF. In DNA form, the CDR3 reads TGCGCCAGCAGCTTGTTCCTAGCGGGAGAAAATGAGCAGTTCTTC. The chain has TRBV5-1 and TRBJ2-1, with 10 bases aligning to TRBD2. Germline V gives CDR1 SGHRS, CDR2 YFSETQ. The CDR3 is 15 amino acids. V shed 1 base, J shed 7 bases, and the junction held 5 bases outside the gene matches.